This T cell receptor beta chain was obtained from a study of regulatory T cells in long-lasting Graves disease. Study-level information: Patients with persistent Graves' disease had over 5 years of antithyroid drugs and persistent TSH receptor antibodies.

CDR3 size: 15 residues. The junction had 9 bases not matched to a gene; V was cut back by 5 bases and J by 6 bases. The germline CDR1 and CDR2 sequences are MDHEN and SYDVKM. Study outcomes and limitations: There were preferences for TRBV28, TRBJ1-2 and TRBJ2-5 in persistent disease. For persistent Graves' patients, TCR diversity was lower than for newly diagnosed ones.

This sample's time point: persistent/refractory GD, antithyroid drugs over 5 years with positive TRAb. The TCR library was made from RNA that had been extracted from PBMCs in TRIzol. This clonotype was counted at least ten times. The antigen remains unidentified. CDR3 regions were amplified by Arm-PCR using iRepertoire HTBI primers to build TCR beta libraries. From the multiplex PCR reads, TCRdb called clonotypes with MiXCR, one entry per CDR3 protein. Seen here are about 340,000 distinct CDR3 sequences, less than 20% observed once, and the top ten hold 29%. The sequence was obtained from a female donor with Graves disease. The genes are TRBV28 and TRBJ1-5, with 8 bases lining up with TRBD1. Sequenced material: peripheral blood mononuclear cells (PBMCs), taken when the disease was refractory, from a patient treated with antithyroid drugs. CDR3: CASSHGQGDTQPQHF. Here the CDR3 DNA reads TGTGCCAGCAGTCACGGACAGGGAGATACTCAGCCCCAGCATTTT.